Here is one T cell receptor beta chain with its context. Antigen specificity is unknown. This sample is drawn from a study of blood T cells in healthy people across ages. CDR3 size: 16 residues. CDR1 and CDR2 from the germline V gene are MNHEY and SMNVEV (reference sequence). Germline trimming cut 6 bases from V and 6 bases from J; bases unmatched to any gene: 12. Findings of the study overall: No conclusive comparison of naive versus antigen-experienced cells was possible with unsorted PBMCs. With naive T cell percentage, TCR beta diversity showed a strong correlation.

Together with a sample-barcoded 5' primer, a J-beta primer mix was included in a second PCR lasting about 7 to 12 cycles. TCRdb itself ran the 5' RACE reads through MiXCR, one entry per CDR3 protein. The sample contains fewer than 1.5 million distinct CDR3 sequences, around 42% of which appear only once. V gene TRBV27 combines with J gene TRBJ2-1, with 9 nucleotides matching TRBD1. The sample was blood. The clonotype was recovered from a woman under 30 in good health. In nucleotides, the CDR3 is TGTGCCAGCAGAAACCTACCGGGACAGGGTAGCAATGAGCAGTTCTTC. It translates to CASRNLPGQGSNEQFF.